Listed below are T cell receptor beta chains from one sample, sequenced in a study of regulatory T cells in long-lasting Graves disease. TCRdb fed the multiplex PCR reads into MiXCR, producing one record per CDR3 protein. Of around 250,000 distinct CDR3 sequences listed, 20% to 25% were seen once; the top ten hold over 11%. This sample comprised peripheral blood mononuclear cells (PBMCs), obtained at new diagnosis, from a patient treated with antithyroid drugs. The receptors come from a female donor with Graves disease. Each CDR3 is given with its conserved first and last residue. D genes are given only for firm matches. Clone size is given for some rows only: seen once, a few or many times, or a class if the clone is expanded.

TRBV14,17,TRBJ1-1,.,TRBD1,TGTGCCAGCAGCCAAGTGACAGGGAGAAAAATGAACACTGGAGCTTTCTTT,CASSQVTGRKMNTGAFF
TRBV24-1,13,TRBJ1-1,many,.,TGTGCCACCAGTGATGGGATTAGCACTGAAGCTTTCTTT,CATSDGISTEAFF
TRBV4-3,15,TRBJ2-7,.,.,TGCGCCAGCAGCCAAGGGACGAGCCCCACCTACGAGCAGTACTTC,CASSQGTSPTYEQYF
TRBV9,14,TRBJ1-2,many,.,TGTGCCAGCAGCCCTCGGGACGGAATTTATGGCTACACCTTC,CASSPRDGIYGYTF
TRBV5-4,14,TRBJ1-1,many,.,TGTGCCAGCAGACCGAATCAGGGGAGCACTGAAGCTTTCTTT,CASRPNQGSTEAFF
TRBV7-8,15,TRBJ2-3,many,TRBD1,TGTGCCAGCAGCTCAACGACAGGGGGCACAGATACGCAGTATTTT,CASSSTTGGTDTQYF
TRBV4-2,13,TRBJ1-6,many,.,TGTGCCAGCAGCCAAGAGGGAAATTCACCCCTCCACTTT,CASSQEGNSPLHF
TRBV7-9,16,TRBJ2-3,many,TRBD1,TGTGCCAGCAGCCTCGGGACAGGGAGATCCACAGATACGCAGTATTTT,CASSLGTGRSTDTQYF
TRBV27,14,TRBJ2-1,.,TRBD2,TGTGCCAGCAGTTTAAGACTAGCTGGCGAGACCCAGTTCTTC,CASSLRLAGETQFF
TRBV14,14,TRBJ2-2,many,.,TGTGCCAGCAGCCACCTAACGGCCACCGGGGAGCTGTTTTTT,CASSHLTATGELFF
TRBV6-2/TRBV6-3,15,TRBJ1-6,many,.,TGTGCCAGCAGCACCGACGGAATCCTCAATTCACCCCTCCACTTT,CASSTDGILNSPLHF
TRBV5-4,16,TRBJ2-5,many,.,TGTGCCAGCAGCTTGGTTCCGGGCAGTGGGGGGGAGACCCAGTACTTC,CASSLVPGSGGETQYF
TRBV6-1,15,TRBJ2-1,many,.,TGTGCCAGCAGTCTACTAGCTGTAACCTACAATGAGCAGTTCTTC,CASSLLAVTYNEQFF
TRBV7-9,14,TRBJ2-7,many,.,TGTGCCAGCAGCTCTCTAGCGTACTTAGGCGAGCAGTACTTC,CASSSLAYLGEQYF
TRBV9,18,TRBJ2-6,many,.,TGTGCCAGCAGCGTAGGCAGCCCAGGAGCCTCTGGGGCCAACGTCCTGACTTTC,CASSVGSPGASGANVLTF
TRBV6-5,15,TRBJ2-7,many,.,TGTGCCAGCAGATACCGGGCCCAGAGCCTCTACGAGCAGTACTTC,CASRYRAQSLYEQYF
TRBV20-1,16,TRBJ2-3,many,TRBD2,TGCAGTGCTAGAGGGAGGTTCCCGGGGGGGCATGATACGCAGTATTTT,CSARGRFPGGHDTQYF
TRBV2,15,TRBJ2-6,many,.,TGTGCCAGCAGTTTTGCAGGAACTGGGGCCAACGTCCTGACTTTC,CASSFAGTGANVLTF
TRBV19,13,TRBJ1-1,.,TRBD1,TGTGCCAGTGGAAGACAGGGCGGCACTGAAGCTTTCTTT,CASGRQGGTEAFF
TRBV7-9,14,TRBJ2-2,many,.,TGTGCCAGCAGCTTATTAGTCGGCACCGGGGAGCTGTTTTTT,CASSLLVGTGELFF
TRBV20-1,14,TRBJ2-5,many,.,TGCAGTGCTAGATTCCCCAGGGGTCAAGAGACCCAGTACTTC,CSARFPRGQETQYF
TRBV11-3,14,TRBJ2-7,many,TRBD2,TGTGCCAGCAGAACCGGGACTAGCGGGACGGAGCAGTACTTC,CASRTGTSGTEQYF
TRBV20-1,14,TRBJ1-2,many,.,TGCAGTGCTCCCCAAGACACCCGGTTCGTGGGCTACACCTTC,CSAPQDTRFVGYTF
TRBV9,16,TRBJ1-2,once,TRBD1,TGTGCCAGCAGCGCCCCGCCGGGACAGGGGTTCTATGGCTACACCTTC,CASSAPPGQGFYGYTF
TRBV6-9,15,TRBJ1-5,many,.,TGTGCCAGCAGTTCGCAGGGATTGGGAGGTCAGCCCCAGCATTTT,CASSSQGLGGQPQHF
TRBV4-3,17,TRBJ1-3,.,.,TGCGCCAGCAGCCAAGGGTCCTTCAGCGCAGTGGGAAACACCATATATTTT,CASSQGSFSAVGNTIYF
TRBV3-1,15,TRBJ2-6,many,.,TGTGCCAGCAGCCACGATGTGTCTGGGGCCAACGTCCTGACTTTC,CASSHDVSGANVLTF
TRBV11-2,14,TRBJ2-3,.,TRBD2,TGTGCCAGCAGCTGGACTAGCGGCACAGATACGCAGTATTTT,CASSWTSGTDTQYF
TRBV28,15,TRBJ1-1,many,TRBD1,TGTGCCAGCAGTAAGACAGGGGGCGCGTACACTGAAGCTTTCTTT,CASSKTGGAYTEAFF
TRBV6-1,14,TRBJ2-4,.,.,TGTGCCAGCAGGGAGCGGGTGGGCAAAAACATTCAGTACTTC,CASRERVGKNIQYF
TRBV24-1,17,TRBJ2-5,.,TRBD2,TGTGCCACCAGTGATTTGCTAGCGGGAGGGGCCCAGGAGACCCAGTACTTC,CATSDLLAGGAQETQYF
TRBV5-1,14,TRBJ1-4,many,.,TGCGCCAGCAGCTTGGAGGCAGGGGACGAAAAACTGTTTTTT,CASSLEAGDEKLFF
TRBV20-1,13,TRBJ2-3,many,.,TGCAGTGCTAGTATAGGAGGAACAGATACGCAGTATTTT,CSASIGGTDTQYF
TRBV11-2,16,TRBJ2-3,.,TRBD1,TGTGCCAGCAGCTTAGCGGGGACAGGGGGAGCAGATACGCAGTATTTT,CASSLAGTGGADTQYF
TRBV7-9,18,TRBJ2-7,few,TRBD2,TGTGCCAGCAGCTTCGGACTAGCGGGGGCCGTTTTATCCTACGAGCAGTACTTC,CASSFGLAGAVLSYEQYF
TRBV5-1,14,TRBJ2-3,many,TRBD2,TGCGCCACCAAGCTAGCGGGGGGCACAGATACGCAGTATTTT,CATKLAGGTDTQYF
TRBV18,17,TRBJ2-1,many,TRBD2,TGTGCCAGCTCACCACGACTAGCGGGGTTCATCTACAATGAGCAGTTCTTC,CASSPRLAGFIYNEQFF
TRBV18,15,TRBJ2-3,few,TRBD1,TGTGCCAGCTCCCCCGGGACAGGGGCCTCAGATACGCAGTATTTT,CASSPGTGASDTQYF
TRBV11-2,17,TRBJ2-6,.,.,TGTGCCAGCAGCCGCCAGGGCGGAAGAGCCGGGGCCAACGTCCTGACTTTC,CASSRQGGRAGANVLTF
TRBV4-3,18,TRBJ1-5,.,.,TGCGCCAGCAGCCAAGATGTATACGGGGGAGGGAGCAATCAGCCCCAGCATTTT,CASSQDVYGGGSNQPQHF
TRBV11-2,15,TRBJ1-2,.,.,TGTGCCAGCAGCTTAGGTGGAGGCACGGCTCATGGCTACACCTTC,CASSLGGGTAHGYTF
TRBV19,13,TRBJ2-7,.,.,TGTGCCAGTAGTATAACAGCCACCTACGAGCAGTACTTC,CASSITATYEQYF
TRBV11-2,13,TRBJ2-7,medium-sized,.,TGTGCCAGCAGCTTAGATCACGGCTACGAGCAGTACTTC,CASSLDHGYEQYF
TRBV24-1,17,TRBJ1-1,few,.,TGTGCCACCATACAGGGCAGGGCCTCAAAGCCGGGGACTGAAGCTTTCTTT,CATIQGRASKPGTEAFF
TRBV27,15,TRBJ1-2,many,.,TGTGCCAGCAGTTTATTTTACAGGGACCCGAATGGCTACACCTTC,CASSLFYRDPNGYTF
TRBV18,16,TRBJ2-2,many,TRBD2,TGTGCCAGCTCACCCTCAGTAGCGGGTATCACCGGGGAGCTGTTTTTT,CASSPSVAGITGELFF
TRBV18,15,TRBJ1-5,many,.,TGTGCCAGCTCGCCGGGAGCCTCCGCCGATCAGCCCCAGCATTTT,CASSPGASADQPQHF
TRBV7-3,14,TRBJ2-2,many,TRBD2,TGTGCCAGCAGGGGAGGGCGCAACACCGGGGAGCTGTTTTTT,CASRGGRNTGELFF
TRBV7-3,14,TRBJ2-1,many,TRBD2,TGTGCCAGCAACTTGACTAGCGGGGGGAATGAGCAGTTCTTC,CASNLTSGGNEQFF
TRBV19,15,TRBJ1-2,many,.,TGTGCCAGTAGTATTTTTGGACAGTCTTACTATGGCTACACCTTC,CASSIFGQSYYGYTF
TRBV28,15,TRBJ2-6,many,.,TGTGCCAGCAGTTCCCAGGGCACTGGGGCCAACGTCCTGACTTTC,CASSSQGTGANVLTF
TRBV6-1,13,TRBJ2-7,many,.,TGTGCCAGCAGTGACATCTTCTCCTACGAGCAGTACTTC,CASSDIFSYEQYF
TRBV19,15,TRBJ1-5,.,TRBD1,TGTGCCAGTAGAGGACAGGGGCTTAGCAATCAGCCCCAGCATTTT,CASRGQGLSNQPQHF